This is a list of T cell receptor beta chains from one sample in a study of blood T cell repertoires in COVID-19. Repertoires were generated with immunoSEQ multiplex PCR, while TCRdb's copy carries only in-frame clones and drops some. Of 350,000 to 450,000 clones listed, roughly 91% are singletons. Sequencing input: PBMCs or T cells enriched from blood (not recorded which). These receptors all stem from a woman aged 30 to 39 who had recovered from COVID-19. Each CDR3 is given with its conserved first and last residue. D genes are given only for firm matches. Clone size is not always given. Where it is, it says once, few, many or a class for expanded clones.

J | size | V | D | CDR3 | DNA
TRBJ1-6 | - | TRBV6-1 | - | CASSEHTVTGKAPLHF | TGTGCCAGCAGTGAACACACAGTCACAGGGAAGGCACCCCTCCACTTT
TRBJ1-1 | - | TRBV11-2 | - | CASSTMTGNTEAFF | TGTGCCAGCAGCACCATGACAGGGAACACTGAAGCTTTCTTT
TRBJ1-6 | many | TRBV19 | TRBD1 | CASRSPGGNSPLHF | TGTGCCAGTAGATCCCCAGGGGGTAATTCACCCCTCCACTTT
TRBJ1-2 | few | TRBV19 | TRBD1 | CATSTGDYGYTF | TGTGCGACATCTACAGGGGACTATGGCTACACCTTC
TRBJ2-7 | - | TRBV4-2 | TRBD2 | CASSQAGGPRREQYF | TGTGCCAGCAGCCAAGCGGGAGGGCCCCGTCGGGAGCAGTACTTC
TRBJ2-1 | - | TRBV30 | TRBD2 | CAWRGWRTSSYNEQFF | TGTGCCTGGAGGGGTTGGAGGACTAGCTCCTACAATGAGCAGTTCTTC
TRBJ1-4 | few | TRBV6-5 | - | CASSYSGGSDEKLFF | TGTGCCAGCAGTTACTCAGGGGGTTCGGATGAAAAACTGTTTTTT
TRBJ2-3 | - | TRBV10-2 | TRBD2 | CASSQRGRTDTQYF | TGCGCCAGCTCCCAGCGGGGTCGCACAGATACGCAGTATTTT
TRBJ2-3 | - | TRBV5-6 | TRBD2 | CASSLAGRRDTQYF | TGTGCCAGCAGCTTGGCCGGGAGGCGGGATACGCAGTATTTT
TRBJ1-3 | once | TRBV7-2 | - | CASRGVGNTIYF | TGTGCCAGCAGGGGAGTGGGAAACACCATATATTTT
TRBJ2-1 | - | TRBV9 | TRBD2 | CASSALAGGYNEQFF | TGTGCCAGCAGCGCCCTAGCGGGAGGGTACAATGAGCAGTTCTTC
TRBJ2-2 | - | TRBV12-3/TRBV12-4 | - | CASSFGIGGELFF | TGTGCCAGCAGTTTCGGGATCGGCGGGGAGCTGTTTTTT
TRBJ2-7 | - | TRBV12-5 | - | CASGLDGTFPYEQYF | TGTGCTAGTGGTTTGGACGGGACATTTCCCTACGAGCAGTACTTC
TRBJ2-2 | few | TRBV2 | TRBD1 | CASRRGQGGNTGELFF | TGTGCCAGCAGACGGGGACAGGGTGGTAACACCGGGGAGCTGTTTTTT
TRBJ2-2 | once | TRBV5-1 | TRBD2 | CASSQPLAGGRIGELFF | TGCGCCAGCAGCCAACCACTAGCGGGGGGGCGAATCGGGGAGCTGTTTTTT
TRBJ1-5 | - | TRBV7-8 | - | CASSQPGFESNQPQHF | TGTGCCAGCAGCCAACCAGGGTTTGAGAGCAATCAGCCCCAGCATTTT
TRBJ1-1 | few | TRBV7-3 | - | CASSLSPTGNTEAFF | TGTGCCAGCAGCTTGTCGCCGACGGGGAACACTGAAGCTTTCTTT
TRBJ2-7 | - | TRBV28 | - | CASSFGGGYEQYF | TGTGCCAGCAGTTTTGGAGGAGGGTACGAGCAGTACTTC
TRBJ1-6 | - | TRBV6-5 | - | CASKSLNPRSPLHF | TGTGCCAGCAAAAGCCTGAATCCCAGGTCACCCCTCCACTTT
TRBJ1-4 | - | TRBV30 | - | CASDIGSNEKLFF | TGTGCCAGCGATATTGGGTCTAATGAAAAACTGTTTTTT
TRBJ1-1 | - | TRBV6-1 | - | CASSEREDEAFF | TGTGCCAGCAGTGAGCGGGAAGATGAAGCTTTCTTT
TRBJ1-3 | few | TRBV9 | - | CASSAELVSGNTIYF | TGTGCCAGCAGCGCCGAGCTGGTCTCTGGAAACACCATATATTTT